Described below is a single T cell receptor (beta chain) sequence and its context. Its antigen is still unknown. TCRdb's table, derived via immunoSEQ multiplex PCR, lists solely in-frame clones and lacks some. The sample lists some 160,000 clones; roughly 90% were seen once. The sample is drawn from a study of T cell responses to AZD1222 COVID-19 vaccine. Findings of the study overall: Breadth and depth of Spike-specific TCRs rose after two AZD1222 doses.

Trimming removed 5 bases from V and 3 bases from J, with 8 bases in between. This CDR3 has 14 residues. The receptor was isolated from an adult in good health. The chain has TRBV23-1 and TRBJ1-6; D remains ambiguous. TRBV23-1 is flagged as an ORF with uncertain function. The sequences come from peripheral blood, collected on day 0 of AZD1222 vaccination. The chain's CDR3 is CASSTYSYNSPLHF. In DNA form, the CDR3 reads TGCGCCAGCAGTACGTACAGCTATAATTCACCCCTCCACTTT.